A selection of T cell receptor beta chains follows, all from one sample in a study of vaccination and CD4 T cells after COVID-19. TCRdb reprocessed the PCR reads via MiXCR and lists one record per CDR3 protein. The sample shows about 5,600 distinct CDR3 sequences, 48% of them seen only once. What these receptors recognize is not known. Sequencing used CD4+ T cells from blood, cultured in vitro. The receptors stem from a human donor who had recovered from COVID-19. CDR3s include the opening cysteine and the closing phenylalanine or tryptophan.

v_call: TRBV2; j_call: TRBJ2-5; cdr3_aa: CASSSTSFDTQYF
v_call: TRBV7-7; j_call: TRBJ2-5; cdr3_aa: CASSRTSGEETQYF
v_call: TRBV9; j_call: TRBJ2-1; cdr3_aa: CASSVFVSGGKGEQFF
v_call: TRBV20-1; j_call: TRBJ2-7; cdr3_aa: CSASISSGGSYEQYF
v_call: TRBV6-5; j_call: TRBJ2-1; cdr3_aa: CASSSSQTSGNEQFF
v_call: TRBV6-5; j_call: TRBJ1-2; cdr3_aa: CASSWGQTPMGYTF
v_call: TRBV5-8; j_call: TRBJ1-5; cdr3_aa: CASSHLTQLHQPQHF
v_call: TRBV24-1; j_call: TRBJ2-4; cdr3_aa: CATREKDVQYF
v_call: TRBV5-4; j_call: TRBJ2-3; cdr3_aa: CASSPGVTADTQYF
v_call: TRBV6-2/TRBV6-3; j_call: TRBJ2-1; cdr3_aa: CASRRLAGVREQFF
v_call: TRBV6-2/TRBV6-3; j_call: TRBJ2-5; cdr3_aa: CASSYPQHGRETQYF
v_call: TRBV7-3; j_call: TRBJ1-6; cdr3_aa: CASSLLGSPNSPLHF
v_call: TRBV2; j_call: TRBJ1-5; cdr3_aa: CASRGSGNQPQHF
v_call: TRBV6-1; j_call: TRBJ2-5; cdr3_aa: CASSPSGGTSFSQYF
v_call: TRBV20-1; j_call: TRBJ2-5; cdr3_aa: CSATTGTSGIHVSETQYF
v_call: TRBV6-1; j_call: TRBJ1-4; cdr3_aa: CASIPGRDGYEKLFF
v_call: TRBV9; j_call: TRBJ2-7; cdr3_aa: CASSSTGSSYEQYF
v_call: TRBV6-5; j_call: TRBJ2-7; cdr3_aa: CASSYSSSGAYYEQYF
v_call: TRBV7-3; j_call: TRBJ2-7; cdr3_aa: CASSRIERGVYEQYF
v_call: TRBV7-2; j_call: TRBJ2-3; cdr3_aa: CASSSKRGGQDTQYF
v_call: TRBV5-1; j_call: TRBJ2-3; cdr3_aa: CASSLEGRILDTQYF
v_call: TRBV7-7; j_call: TRBJ2-5; cdr3_aa: CASSSERESETQYF
v_call: TRBV10-3; j_call: TRBJ1-5; cdr3_aa: CAISETSRNSNQPQHF
v_call: TRBV12-5; j_call: TRBJ2-7; cdr3_aa: CASGPPSQSYEQYF
v_call: TRBV4-1; j_call: TRBJ2-5; cdr3_aa: CASSPSGRETQYF
v_call: TRBV24-1; j_call: TRBJ2-1; cdr3_aa: CATSDLRSGSYNEQFF
v_call: TRBV9; j_call: TRBJ1-2; cdr3_aa: CASSVDTGGYGYTF
v_call: TRBV21-1; j_call: TRBJ2-5; cdr3_aa: CASSKGGLWETQYF
v_call: TRBV5-1; j_call: TRBJ1-1; cdr3_aa: CASSWGTANTEAFF
v_call: TRBV27; j_call: TRBJ1-1; cdr3_aa: CASKVPGQNTEAFF
v_call: TRBV7-9; j_call: TRBJ1-3; cdr3_aa: CASSPPPRQAGNTIYF
v_call: TRBV7-9; j_call: TRBJ2-5; cdr3_aa: CASSLVPSGDQETQYF
v_call: TRBV6-1; j_call: TRBJ1-5; cdr3_aa: CASKTGINQPQHF
v_call: TRBV27; j_call: TRBJ2-7; cdr3_aa: CASSRGLLDEQYF
v_call: TRBV7-2; j_call: TRBJ2-7; cdr3_aa: CASSLAGTETYEQYF
v_call: TRBV7-9; j_call: TRBJ2-7; cdr3_aa: CASSLGGGRALYEQYF
v_call: TRBV24-1; j_call: TRBJ2-1; cdr3_aa: CATSDSGQGNNEQFF
v_call: TRBV20-1; j_call: TRBJ1-2; cdr3_aa: CSASDRGLAYTF
v_call: TRBV20-1; j_call: TRBJ2-3; cdr3_aa: CSVFPSGGRSTDTQYF
v_call: TRBV10-3; j_call: TRBJ2-5; cdr3_aa: CAIRGTSGGGETQYF
v_call: TRBV24-1; j_call: TRBJ2-2; cdr3_aa: CATSDLGDRSTGELFF
v_call: TRBV19; j_call: TRBJ2-3; cdr3_aa: CASSSLSSGTRNTQYF
v_call: TRBV20-1; j_call: TRBJ1-5; cdr3_aa: CSASKGLNEPQHF
v_call: TRBV11-1; j_call: TRBJ1-2; cdr3_aa: CASSWGGYGYTF
v_call: TRBV20-1; j_call: TRBJ2-3; cdr3_aa: CSARDEGRLRDTQYF
v_call: TRBV5-4; j_call: TRBJ2-5; cdr3_aa: CASSFPGTEETQYF
v_call: TRBV28; j_call: TRBJ2-7; cdr3_aa: CASSLGQSSYEQYF
v_call: TRBV10-2; j_call: TRBJ1-1; cdr3_aa: CAARGGSTEAFF
v_call: TRBV11-2; j_call: TRBJ1-1; cdr3_aa: CASSVNRDFSEAFF
v_call: TRBV27; j_call: TRBJ1-2; cdr3_aa: CASGRGPANYGYTF